These 25 T cell receptor beta chains were sequenced from one sample in a study of T cell responses to AZD1222 COVID-19 vaccine. Repertoires were generated with immunoSEQ multiplex PCR, while TCRdb's copy carries only in-frame clones and drops some. The table records some 130,000 clones, 90% to 95% of them present only once. Material: peripheral blood, obtained 28 days after the second AZD1222 dose. The source is an adult who received the AZD1222 COVID-19 vaccine.

This clone was counted only a few times. V and J are TRBV6-5 and TRBJ2-3; TRBD2 agrees at 7 bases. The trim removed 2 bases at V and 1 base at J, leaving 3 bases unmatched. The germline CDR1 and CDR2 sequences are MNHEY and SVGAGI. CDR3 size: 15 residues. This chain's CDR3 is CASSYAGDRTDTQYF. The CDR3 nucleotides are TGTGCCAGCAGTTACGCGGGGGACCGCACAGATACGCAGTATTTT.

V gene TRBV18 combines with J gene TRBJ2-2; TRBD1 matches 8 bases. Germline values: CDR1 KGHSH, CDR2 LQKENI. J lost 7 bases, V lost 3 bases, and 7 bases had no gene match. This CDR3 region has 15 residues. CDR3 nucleotides: TGTGCCAGCTCACCGAGGCAGGGGGCGATCGGGGAGCTGTTTTTT. Protein sequence: CASSPRQGAIGELFF.

This chain joins TRBV6-5 and TRBJ1-5; D is unresolved. Trimming cost V 7 bases and J 0 bases, with 10 bases left between them. CDR3 length: 14 amino acids. Germline assignment: CDR1 MNHEY and CDR2 SVGAGI. The CDR3 protein is CASKGSLSNQPQHF. In DNA, the CDR3 is TGTGCCAGCAAAGGATCCCTTAGCAATCAGCCCCAGCATTTT.

This chain joins TRBV7-8 and TRBJ2-1, with D possibly being TRBD2 (6 bases). CDR1 and CDR2 (germline): SGHVS, FQNEAQ. This CDR3 comprises 17 residues. V was shortened by 0 bases and J by 2 bases, with 14 bases between the two germline ends. The CDR3 loop reads CASSLAGGGDAYNEQFF. The CDR3 DNA reads as TGTGCCAGCAGCTTAGCGGGAGGCGGGGACGCCTACAATGAGCAGTTCTTC.

The chain combines TRBV7-9 with TRBJ2-7; D is uncertain. The length of the CDR3 is 12 residues. The V gene's germline CDR1 is SEHNR and CDR2 FQNEAQ (reference sequence). With 5 bases removed from V and 7 bases from J, the gap between germline ends came to 12 bases. The CDR3 sequence is CASSTISREQYF. The CDR3, as DNA: TGTGCCAGCAGCACTATATCTCGGGAGCAGTACTTC.

The chain has TRBV5-4 and TRBJ2-2, with 7 bases aligning to TRBD2. The V segment lost 7 bases and the J segment 3 bases; nucleotides outside the gene matches: 9. CDR1 and CDR2 (germline): SGHNT, YYREEE (reference sequence). The length of the CDR3 is 15 residues. The CDR3 DNA is TGTGCCAGCTTCAAGCGGGGAGGAGACACCGGGGAGCTGTTTTTT. Its translation is CASFKRGGDTGELFF.

The J gene is TRBJ1-5, the V gene TRBV5-6; D is unclear. The V gene's germline CDR1 is SGHDT and CDR2 YYEEEE. Trimming shortened V by 0 bases and J by 11 bases, and 21 bases separated the two germline ends. The CDR3 is 16 residues long. The CDR3: CASSLVASGRLWTQHF. In DNA form, the CDR3 reads TGTGCCAGCAGCTTGGTGGCCTCGGGCAGGTTGTGGACCCAGCATTTT.

This clone was seen only once. The J gene is TRBJ2-1, the V gene TRBV7-2; no reliable D call. Germline assignment: CDR1 SGHTA and CDR2 FQGNSA. The germline V and J ends were trimmed by 1 base and 8 bases, with 12 bases remaining between them. The CDR3 is made up of 14 amino acids. The CDR3 DNA follows: TGTGCCAGCAGCTTAGTCGGTTTTTCCGATGAGCAGTTCTTC. Translated: CASSLVGFSDEQFF. Full variable domain (rest looked up from reference TRBV7-2 and TRBJ2-1): GAGVSQSPSNKVTEKGKDVELRCDPISGHTALYWYRQSLGQGLEFLIYFQGNSAPDKSGLPSDRFSAERTGGSVSTLTIQRTQQEDSAVYLCASSLVGFSDEQFFGPGTRLTVL.

The rearrangement links TRBV4-1 to TRBJ2-2; D remains ambiguous. This CDR3 has 13 residues. CDR1 is MGHRA, CDR2 YSYEKL, per germline. The V end was cut by 5 bases, the J end by 4 bases, with 8 bases between. The chain's CDR3 is CASSTSVTGELFF. DNA for the CDR3: TGCGCCAGCAGCACCTCCGTCACCGGGGAGCTGTTTTTT.

The chain links TRBV6-5 to TRBJ1-6, with 7 bases aligning to TRBD1. V was pared by 0 bases and J by 7 bases, with 3 bases of the junction left unmatched. The CDR3 extends over 15 amino acids. The germline CDR1 and CDR2 sequences are MNHEY and SVGAGI. CDR3 residues: CASSYSGTENSPLHF. CDR3 sequence (DNA): TGTGCCAGCAGTTACTCGGGGACAGAGAATTCACCCCTCCACTTT.

The rearrangement joins TRBV5-1 to TRBJ2-5; 7 bases line up with TRBD1. This CDR3 is built from 14 residues. Germline V gives CDR1 SGHRS, CDR2 YFSETQ. Trimming removed 4 bases from V and 5 bases from J; junction bases left unmatched: 8. CDR3 sequence reads: CASSLDRAGETQYF. CDR3 nucleotides: TGCGCCAGCAGCCTTGACAGGGCAGGCGAGACCCAGTACTTC.

This chain uses TRBV2 with TRBJ1-1; unclear D gene. V lost 6 bases, J lost 4 bases, and 12 bases lay in between. Germline CDR1 SNHLY, CDR2 FYNNEI. The CDR3 sequence is 13 residues long. CDR3 residues: CASRPPKGTEAFF. Written as DNA, the CDR3 is TGTGCCAGCAGACCCCCTAAGGGCACTGAAGCTTTCTTT.

The rearrangement uses TRBV28 and TRBJ1-5; the D is unclear. Trimming stripped 5 bases from V and 7 bases from J, with 21 bases between. CDR1 and CDR2 (germline): MDHEN, SYDVKM. This CDR3 is built from 16 residues. CDR3: CASSPPARGYGQPQHF. The CDR3 DNA reads TGTGCCAGCAGTCCGCCGGCCCGAGGTTATGGGCAGCCCCAGCATTTT. Combining the CDR3 with reference TRBV28 and TRBJ1-5 gives the whole variable domain DVKVTQSSRYLVKRTGEKVFLECVQDMDHENMFWYRQDPGLGLRLIYFSYDVKMKEKGDIPEGYSVSREKKERFSLILESASTNQTSMYLCASSPPARGYGQPQHFGDGTRLSIL.

V gene TRBV6-5 combines with J gene TRBJ1-1; TRBD1 aligns across 8 bases. The CDR3 extends over 14 amino acids. V was pared by 6 bases and J by 3 bases, with 6 bases of the junction left unmatched. CDR1 is MNHEY and CDR2 is SVGAGI in the germline V gene. CDR3 loop: CASRQGDAYTEAFF. In DNA, the CDR3 is TGTGCCAGCAGACAGGGGGATGCGTACACTGAAGCTTTCTTT.

V usage is TRBV5-1 and J usage is TRBJ1-4; D gene unclear. The CDR3 runs to 10 residues. Germline assignment: CDR1 SGHRS and CDR2 YFSETQ. The V end lost 5 bases, the J end lost 8 bases, and 4 bases lay between the germline ends. CDR3 sequence: CASSPEKLFF. The CDR3 DNA follows: TGCGCCAGCAGTCCGGAAAAACTGTTTTTT. Full variable domain (outside the CDR3, taken from reference TRBV5-1 and TRBJ1-4): KAGVTQTPRYLIKTRGQQVTLSCSPISGHRSVSWYQQTPGQGLQFLFEYFSETQRNKGNFPGRFSGRQFSNSRSEMNVSTLELGDSALYLCASSPEKLFFGSGTQLSVL.

The CDR3 DNA sequence: TGTGCCAGCAGTTACGCGTACGGACAGTCCTACGAGCAGTACTTC. It translates to CASSYAYGQSYEQYF. The rearrangement links TRBV6-5 to TRBJ2-7, with TRBD1 as a possible D gene (6 bases). From germline, CDR1 is MNHEY and CDR2 SVGAGI. This CDR3 has 15 residues. Trimming left V 2 bases short and J 1 base short, with 12 bases between.

V usage is TRBV27 and J usage is TRBJ2-7; D call uncertain. Trimming stripped 0 bases from V and 3 bases from J, with 9 bases between. The CDR3 runs to 14 residues. Germline V CDR1 and CDR2: MNHEY, SMNVEV (reference sequence). The CDR3 loop reads CASSLSVGIYEQYF. In nucleotides, the CDR3 is TGTGCCAGCAGTTTATCGGTGGGGATCTACGAGCAGTACTTC.

The chain uses TRBV10-3 and TRBJ2-7; no definite D call. Trimming removed 2 bases from V and 5 bases from J, with 13 bases in between. Germline V gene data show CDR1 as ENHRY and CDR2 as SYGVKD. The length of the CDR3 is 14 residues. The CDR3 region has the DNA TGTGCCATCAGTGAGATCACCCGGCGCGACGAGCAGTACTTC. Its translation is CAISEITRRDEQYF.

This clone was observed once. This rearrangement joins TRBV3-1 (or the pseudogene TRBV3-2) to TRBJ1-2; D gene uncertain. From germline, CDR1 is LGHDT and CDR2 YNNKEL (reference sequence). This CDR3 comprises 13 residues. V lost 1 base and J lost 3, with 6 bases in between. CDR3 bases: TGTGCCAGCAGCCAAGGGCTGGACTATGGCTACACCTTC. This gives the protein CASSQGLDYGYTF.

The rearrangement uses TRBV19 and TRBJ1-5, with 7 bases matching TRBD1. Germline trimming cut 6 bases from V and 5 bases from J; bases unmatched to any gene: 19. CDR3 size: 18 residues. CDR1 is LNHDA and CDR2 is SQIVND in the germline V gene (reference sequence). The CDR3 loop reads CASREWDRRITGDQPQHF. CDR3 DNA: TGTGCCAGTAGGGAATGGGACAGAAGAATTACTGGCGATCAGCCCCAGCATTTT. The complete variable domain, with remaining parts taken from reference TRBV19 and TRBJ1-5, reads DGGITQSPKYLFRKEGQNVTLSCEQNLNHDAMYWYRQDPGQGLRLIYYSQIVNDFQKGDIAEGYSVSREKKESFPLTVTSAQKNPTAFYLCASREWDRRITGDQPQHFGDGTRLSIL.

This chain links TRBV10-3 with TRBJ2-3; TRBD1 agrees at 10 bases. Germline V lookup: CDR1 ENHRY, CDR2 SYGVKD. V dropped 6 bases and J dropped 3; count of bases not matched to a gene: 3. The CDR3 has 14 residues. The CDR3 sequence is CAIRGQGWTDTQYF. CDR3 sequence (DNA): TGTGCCATCAGGGGACAGGGGTGGACAGATACGCAGTATTTT.

The chain couples TRBV19 to TRBJ2-1, with TRBD2 matching over 7 bases. The CDR3 loop spans 14 amino acids. The V segment lost 5 bases and the J segment 5 bases; nucleotides outside the gene matches: 6. Germline CDR1 is LNHDA and CDR2 is SQIVND (reference sequence). CDR3 sequence: CASSYLGTNNEQFF. The CDR3 coding sequence is TGTGCCAGTAGTTACCTTGGGACTAACAATGAGCAGTTCTTC.

This clone was recorded once. The chain links TRBV7-9 to TRBJ2-1; D may be TRBD2 (5 bases). CDR1 and CDR2 (germline): SEHNR, FQNEAQ (reference sequence). Deletions cut 5 bases from V and 5 bases from J, with 10 bases between. This CDR3 region has 13 residues. The CDR3, as DNA: TGTGCCAGCAGCCGCGAGGGAAACAATGAGCAGTTCTTC. This sequence encodes CASSREGNNEQFF.

This clone was counted only a few times. This chain joins TRBV28 and TRBJ1-5; 7 positions agree with TRBD1. Germline CDR1 reads MDHEN; CDR2 reads SYDVKM. The CDR3 is 16 amino acids. The V segment lost 6 bases and the J segment 4 bases; nucleotides outside the gene matches: 12. In DNA, the CDR3 is TGTGCCAGCAGCAAATACACCGGGACAGCTAATCAGCCCCAGCATTTT. Amino acids: CASSKYTGTANQPQHF.

This sequence joins TRBV9 and TRBJ1-3; no clear D. V lost 4 bases, J lost 0 bases, and 11 bases lay in between. The CDR3 extends over 15 amino acids. Germline V gene sequence: CDR1 SGDLS, CDR2 YYNGEE. This CDR3 is CASSPRAYSGNTIYF. The CDR3 coding sequence is TGTGCCAGCAGCCCAAGAGCCTACTCTGGAAACACCATATATTTT.